The 2 T cell receptor beta chains reported below all come from one sample, sequenced in a study of CD8+CD57+ T cells in acquired aplastic anemia. According to the study, genomic DNA was the template for TCR beta VDJ and CDR3 profiling. TCRdb reprocessed the reads with MiXCR, giving one entry per CDR3 protein. The sample carries around 180,000 distinct CDR3 sequences, around 60% recorded once. Sequenced: sorted CD4+, CD8+, or CD8+CD57+ T cells (not recorded which) from PBMCs. The receptors originated from a human donor in good health.

Of note for this clonotype: This CDR3 is missing its conserved last phenylalanine or tryptophan, likely due to a read error. This rearrangement joins TRBV19 to TRBJ2-3, with a possible D match to TRBD2 (6 bases). Germline V gene lookup returns CDR1 LNHDA and CDR2 SQIVND (reference sequence). CDR3 length: 14 amino acids. V was pared by 5 bases and J by 3 bases, with 12 bases between. CDR3 bases: TGTGCCAGTAGTGGGGACTGGGGGACAGATACGCAGTATCTT. It codes for CASSGDWGTDTQYL.

This clonotype was counted ten times or more. V and J are TRBV5-1 and TRBJ1-1; possibly TRBD1 for D (5 bases). V shed 0 bases and J shed 5 bases, with 14 bases lying between them. CDR3 length equals 15 residues. Germline V gene data show CDR1 as SGHRS and CDR2 as YFSETQ. CDR3 in DNA: TGCGCCAGCAGCTTGGATAGGGACCTCCAAACTGAAGCTTTCTTT. Its translation is CASSLDRDLQTEAFF.